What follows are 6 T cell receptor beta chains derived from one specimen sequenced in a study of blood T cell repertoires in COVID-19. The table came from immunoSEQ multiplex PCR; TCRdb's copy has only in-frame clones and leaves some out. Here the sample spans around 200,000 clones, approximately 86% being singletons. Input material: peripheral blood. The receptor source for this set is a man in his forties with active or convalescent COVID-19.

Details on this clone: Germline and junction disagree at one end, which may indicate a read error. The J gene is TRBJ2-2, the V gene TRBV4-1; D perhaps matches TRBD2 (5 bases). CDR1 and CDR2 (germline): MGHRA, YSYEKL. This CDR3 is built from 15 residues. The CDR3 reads CASSQDSFASGVLFF. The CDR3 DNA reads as TGCGCCAGCAGCCAAGATAGTTTCGCCTCCGGGGTGCTGTTTTTT.

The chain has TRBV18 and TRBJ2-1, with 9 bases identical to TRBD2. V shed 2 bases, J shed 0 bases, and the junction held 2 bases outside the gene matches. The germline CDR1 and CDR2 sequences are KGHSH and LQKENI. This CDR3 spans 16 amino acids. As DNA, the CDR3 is TGTGCCAGCTCACCAGCGGGAGGGGGCTCCTACAATGAGCAGTTCTTC. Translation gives CASSPAGGGSYNEQFF.

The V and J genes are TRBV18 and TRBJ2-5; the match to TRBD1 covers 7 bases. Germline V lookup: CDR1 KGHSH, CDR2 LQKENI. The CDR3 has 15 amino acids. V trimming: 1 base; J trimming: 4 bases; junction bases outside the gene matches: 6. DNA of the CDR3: TGTGCCAGCTCACCACTGACAGGGACCAGAGAGACCCAGTACTTC. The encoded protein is CASSPLTGTRETQYF.

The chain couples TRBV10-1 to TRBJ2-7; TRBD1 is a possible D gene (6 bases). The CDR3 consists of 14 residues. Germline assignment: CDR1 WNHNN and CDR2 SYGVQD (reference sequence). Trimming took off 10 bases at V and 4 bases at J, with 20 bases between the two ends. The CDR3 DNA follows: TGCGCCACCGGGACATTGGGACCTACTTACGAGCAGTACTTC. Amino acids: CATGTLGPTYEQYF.

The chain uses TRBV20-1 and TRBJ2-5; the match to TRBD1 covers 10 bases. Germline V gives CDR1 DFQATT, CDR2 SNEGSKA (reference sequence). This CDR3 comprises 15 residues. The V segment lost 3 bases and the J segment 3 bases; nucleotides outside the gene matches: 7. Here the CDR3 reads CSASKGTGAEETQYF. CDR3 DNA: TGCAGTGCTAGTAAAGGGACAGGGGCCGAAGAGACCCAGTACTTC.

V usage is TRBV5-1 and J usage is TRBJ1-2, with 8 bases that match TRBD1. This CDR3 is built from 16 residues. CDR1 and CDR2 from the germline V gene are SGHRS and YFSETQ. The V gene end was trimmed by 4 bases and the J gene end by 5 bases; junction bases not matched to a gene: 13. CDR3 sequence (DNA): TGCGCCAGCAGCGCGACGTACAGGGGGACTCGATATGGCTACACCTTC. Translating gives CASSATYRGTRYGYTF.